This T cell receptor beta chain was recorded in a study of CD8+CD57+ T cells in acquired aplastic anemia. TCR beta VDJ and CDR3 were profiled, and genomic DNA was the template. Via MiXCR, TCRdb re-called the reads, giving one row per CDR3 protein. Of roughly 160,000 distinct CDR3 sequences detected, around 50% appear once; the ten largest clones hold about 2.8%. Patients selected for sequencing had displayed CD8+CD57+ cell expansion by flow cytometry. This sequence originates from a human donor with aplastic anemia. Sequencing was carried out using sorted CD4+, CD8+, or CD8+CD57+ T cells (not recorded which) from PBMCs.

The CDR3, as DNA: TGCGCCAGCAGCTTGCGAACAGTGGGTATGAAGACCCAGTACTTC. The encoded protein is CASSLRTVGMKTQYF. The chain is built from TRBV5-1 and TRBJ2-5, with D unclear. V lost 1 base and J lost 6, with 16 bases in between. The CDR3 is 15 amino acids. Germline V gives CDR1 SGHRS, CDR2 YFSETQ.